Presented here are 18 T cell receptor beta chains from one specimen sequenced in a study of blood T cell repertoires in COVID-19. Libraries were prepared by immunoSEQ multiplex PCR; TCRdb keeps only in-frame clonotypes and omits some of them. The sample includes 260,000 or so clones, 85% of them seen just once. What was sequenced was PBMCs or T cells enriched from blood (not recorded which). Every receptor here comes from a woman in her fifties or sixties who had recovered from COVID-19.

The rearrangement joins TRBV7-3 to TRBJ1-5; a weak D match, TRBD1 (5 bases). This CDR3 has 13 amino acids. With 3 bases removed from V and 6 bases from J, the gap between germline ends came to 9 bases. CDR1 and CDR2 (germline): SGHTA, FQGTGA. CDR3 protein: CASSLRQGQPQHF. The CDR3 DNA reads TGTGCCAGCAGCTTGAGGCAGGGTCAGCCCCAGCATTTT.

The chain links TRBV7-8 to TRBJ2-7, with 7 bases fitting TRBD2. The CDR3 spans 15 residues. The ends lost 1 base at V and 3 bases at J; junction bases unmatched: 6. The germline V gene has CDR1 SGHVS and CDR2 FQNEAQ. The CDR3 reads CASSLESSGFYEQYF. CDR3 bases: TGTGCCAGCAGCTTAGAGTCTAGCGGATTCTACGAGCAGTACTTC.

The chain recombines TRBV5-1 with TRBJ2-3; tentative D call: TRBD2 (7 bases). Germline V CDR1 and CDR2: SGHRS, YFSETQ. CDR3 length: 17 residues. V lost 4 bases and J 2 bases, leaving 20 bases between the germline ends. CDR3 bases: TGCGCCAGCAGCGAGTGGGGGGCTAGCGGCAACACAGATACGCAGTATTTT. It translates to CASSEWGASGNTDTQYF.

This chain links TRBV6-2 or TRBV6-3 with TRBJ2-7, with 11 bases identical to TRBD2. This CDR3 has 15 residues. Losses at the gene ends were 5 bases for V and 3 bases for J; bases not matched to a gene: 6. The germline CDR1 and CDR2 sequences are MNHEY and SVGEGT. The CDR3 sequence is CASSKVTSGSYEQYF. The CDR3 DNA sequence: TGTGCCAGCAGTAAGGTCACTAGCGGGAGCTACGAGCAGTACTTC.

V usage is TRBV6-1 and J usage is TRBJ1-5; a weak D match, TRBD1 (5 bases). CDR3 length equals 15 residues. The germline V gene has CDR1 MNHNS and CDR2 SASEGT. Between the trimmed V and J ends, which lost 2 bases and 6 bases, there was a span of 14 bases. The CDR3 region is CASSESSGASQPQHF. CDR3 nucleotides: TGTGCCAGCAGTGAATCCAGTGGGGCCAGTCAGCCCCAGCATTTT.

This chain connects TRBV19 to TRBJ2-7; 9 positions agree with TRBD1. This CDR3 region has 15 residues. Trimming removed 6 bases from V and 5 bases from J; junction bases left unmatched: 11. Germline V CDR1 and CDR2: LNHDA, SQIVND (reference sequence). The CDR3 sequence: CASSHPGTGFNEQYF. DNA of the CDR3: TGTGCCAGTAGCCATCCCGGGACAGGGTTCAACGAGCAGTACTTC.

The CDR3 nucleotides are TGTGCCAGCAGCCCGGGACTATACAATGAGCAGTTCTTC. Translation gives CASSPGLYNEQFF. V gene TRBV5-4 combines with J gene TRBJ2-1; 7 bases agree with TRBD2. CDR1 SGHNT and CDR2 YYREEE come from the germline V gene (reference sequence). The length of the CDR3 is 13 residues. After removal of 4 bases from V and 4 bases from J, the junction contained 2 bases not matched to a gene. The full variable domain, in which reference TRBV5-4 and TRBJ2-1 provide the parts outside the CDR3, is ETGVTQSPTHLIKTRGQQVTLRCSSQSGHNTVSWYQQALGQGPQFIFQYYREEENGRGNFPPRFSGLQFPNYSSELNVNALELDDSALYLCASSPGLYNEQFFGPGTRLTVL.

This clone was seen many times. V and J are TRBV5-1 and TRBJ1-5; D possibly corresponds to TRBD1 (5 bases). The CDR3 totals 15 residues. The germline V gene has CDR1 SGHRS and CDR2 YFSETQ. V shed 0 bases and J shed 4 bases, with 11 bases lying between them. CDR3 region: CASSLAGVRNQPQHF. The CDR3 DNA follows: TGCGCCAGCAGCTTGGCGGGGGTACGGAATCAGCCCCAGCATTTT.

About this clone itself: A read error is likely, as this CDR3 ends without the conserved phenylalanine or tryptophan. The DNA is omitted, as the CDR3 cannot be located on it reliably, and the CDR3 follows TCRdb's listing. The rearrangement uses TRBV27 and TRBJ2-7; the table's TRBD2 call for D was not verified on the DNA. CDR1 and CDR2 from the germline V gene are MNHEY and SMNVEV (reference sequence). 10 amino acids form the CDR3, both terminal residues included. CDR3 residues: CASSVPSGGG.

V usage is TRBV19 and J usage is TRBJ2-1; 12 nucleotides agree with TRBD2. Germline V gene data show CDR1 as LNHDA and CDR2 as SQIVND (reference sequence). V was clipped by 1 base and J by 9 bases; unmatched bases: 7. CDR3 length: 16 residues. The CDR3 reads CASSIGLAGVHSEQFF. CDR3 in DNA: TGTGCCAGTAGTATAGGACTAGCGGGAGTTCACAGTGAGCAGTTCTTC.

CDR3 protein: CASSTGTRKTGELFF. Here the CDR3 DNA reads TGTGCCAGCAGCACCGGGACTAGAAAAACCGGGGAGCTGTTTTTT. This chain uses TRBV7-9 with TRBJ2-2; TRBD2 aligns across 8 bases. Germline V gene data show CDR1 as SEHNR and CDR2 as FQNEAQ (reference sequence). V dropped 5 bases and J dropped 5; count of bases not matched to a gene: 7. This CDR3 region has 15 residues.

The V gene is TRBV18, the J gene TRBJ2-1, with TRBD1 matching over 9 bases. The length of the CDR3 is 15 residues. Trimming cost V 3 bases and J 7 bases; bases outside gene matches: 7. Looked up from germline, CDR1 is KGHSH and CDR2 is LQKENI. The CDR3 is CASSPGQGLGNEQFF. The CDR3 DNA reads TGTGCCAGCTCACCGGGACAGGGTTTAGGGAATGAGCAGTTCTTC.

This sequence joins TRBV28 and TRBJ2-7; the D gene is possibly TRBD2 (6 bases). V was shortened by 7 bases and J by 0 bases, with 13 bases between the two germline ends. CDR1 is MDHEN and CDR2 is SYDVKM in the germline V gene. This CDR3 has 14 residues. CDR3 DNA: TGTGCCAGCACTCCACCCGGGGGCTCCTACGAGCAGTACTTC. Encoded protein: CASTPPGGSYEQYF.

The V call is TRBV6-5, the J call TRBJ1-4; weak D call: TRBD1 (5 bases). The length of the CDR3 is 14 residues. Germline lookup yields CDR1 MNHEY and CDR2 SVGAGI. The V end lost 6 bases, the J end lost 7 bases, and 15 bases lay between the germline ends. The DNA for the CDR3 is TGTGCCAGCAGCTTACGGAGACAGAGTGAAAAACTGTTTTTT. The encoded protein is CASSLRRQSEKLFF.

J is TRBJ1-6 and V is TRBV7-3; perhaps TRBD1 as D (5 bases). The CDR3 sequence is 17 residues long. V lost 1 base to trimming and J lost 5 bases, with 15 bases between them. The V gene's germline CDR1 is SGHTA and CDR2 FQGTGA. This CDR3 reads CASSLNAGPADNSPLHF. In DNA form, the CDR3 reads TGTGCCAGCAGCTTAAACGCAGGGCCCGCGGATAATTCACCCCTCCACTTT.

The CDR3 nucleotides read TGTGCCAGCAGCAGAGCCGGGACAGCTGTCTCTGGGGCCAACGTCCTGACTTTC. It codes for CASSRAGTAVSGANVLTF. The chain recombines TRBV28 with TRBJ2-6; 7 bases map to TRBD1. V lost 6 bases, J lost 0 bases, and 11 bases stayed unmatched. The CDR3 consists of 18 residues. Germline V lookup: CDR1 MDHEN, CDR2 SYDVKM.

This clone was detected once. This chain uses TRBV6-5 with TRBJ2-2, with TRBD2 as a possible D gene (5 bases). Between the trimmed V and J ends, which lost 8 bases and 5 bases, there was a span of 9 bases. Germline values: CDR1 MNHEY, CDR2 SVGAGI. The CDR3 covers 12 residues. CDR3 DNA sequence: TGTGCCAGCTTCCGGGGAACCGGGGAGCTGTTTTTT. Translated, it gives CASFRGTGELFF.

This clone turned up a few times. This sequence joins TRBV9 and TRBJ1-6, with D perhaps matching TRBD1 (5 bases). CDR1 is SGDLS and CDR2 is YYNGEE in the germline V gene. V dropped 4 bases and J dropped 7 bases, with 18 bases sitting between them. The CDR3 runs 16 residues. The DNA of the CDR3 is TGTGCCAGCAGCTCACAAGGGGTGGCCGGAAATTCACCCCTCCACTTT. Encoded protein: CASSSQGVAGNSPLHF.